These 2 T cell receptor beta chains were all obtained from the same sample, sequenced in a study of shared clonotypes between healthy human individuals. Using immunoSEQ multiplex PCR, the repertoire was profiled, and TCRdb retains in-frame clones only, with some absent. The data contain 2 million to 2.5 million clones, more than 80% of them singletons. Input material: naive CD4+ T cells from PBMCs. Subset described: CD45RA+ positively selected. The source is a man in his late teens or twenties in good health. Some clones in this sample may be carry-over from other donors' samples.

The rearrangement links TRBV6-6 to TRBJ1-1; D gene uncertain. The CDR3 is 14 amino acids. V was shortened by 2 bases and J by 1 base, with 8 bases between the two germline ends. Germline CDR1 reads MNHNY; CDR2 reads SVGAGI (reference sequence). The CDR3 is CASSYAQPNTEAFF. Here the CDR3 DNA reads TGTGCCAGCAGTTACGCACAGCCGAACACTGAAGCTTTCTTT.

CDR3 DNA: TGTGCCAGCAGTTTAGTGGCTAGCGGAAACAATGAGCAGTTCTTC. It codes for CASSLVASGNNEQFF. The V and J genes are TRBV27 and TRBJ2-1; 7 bases align to TRBD2. The germline V gene encodes CDR1 MNHEY and CDR2 SMNVEV (reference sequence). CDR3 length: 15 residues. V was pared by 2 bases and J by 5 bases, with 6 bases of the junction left unmatched.